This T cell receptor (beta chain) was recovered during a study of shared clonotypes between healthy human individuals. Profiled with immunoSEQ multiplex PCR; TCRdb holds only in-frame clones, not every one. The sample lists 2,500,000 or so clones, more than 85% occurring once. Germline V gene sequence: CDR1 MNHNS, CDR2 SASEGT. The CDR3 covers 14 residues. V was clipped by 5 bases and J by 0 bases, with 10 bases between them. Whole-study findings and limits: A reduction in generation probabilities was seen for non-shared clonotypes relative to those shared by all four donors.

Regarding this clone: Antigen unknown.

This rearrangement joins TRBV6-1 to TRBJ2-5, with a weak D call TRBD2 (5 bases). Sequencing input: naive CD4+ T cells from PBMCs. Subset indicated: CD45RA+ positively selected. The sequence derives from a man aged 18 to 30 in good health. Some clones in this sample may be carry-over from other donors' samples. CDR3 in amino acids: CASSQTGYQETQYF. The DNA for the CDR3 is TGTGCCAGCAGTCAGACGGGGTACCAAGAGACCCAGTACTTC.